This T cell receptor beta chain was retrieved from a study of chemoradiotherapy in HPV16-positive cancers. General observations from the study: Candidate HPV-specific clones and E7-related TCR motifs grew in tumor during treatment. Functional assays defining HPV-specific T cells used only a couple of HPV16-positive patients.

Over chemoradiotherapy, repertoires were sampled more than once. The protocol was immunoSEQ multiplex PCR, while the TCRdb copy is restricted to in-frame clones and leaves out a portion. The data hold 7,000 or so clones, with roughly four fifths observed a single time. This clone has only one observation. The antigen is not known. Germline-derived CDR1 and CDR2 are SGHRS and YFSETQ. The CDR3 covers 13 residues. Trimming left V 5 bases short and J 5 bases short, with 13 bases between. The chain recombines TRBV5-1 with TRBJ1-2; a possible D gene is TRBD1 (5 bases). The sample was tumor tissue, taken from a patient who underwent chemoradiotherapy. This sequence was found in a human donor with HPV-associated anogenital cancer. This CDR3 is CASSPPGGYGYTF. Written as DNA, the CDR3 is TGCGCCAGCAGTCCACCGGGGGGTTATGGCTACACCTTC.